Each of the 23 T cell receptor beta chains below was sequenced from the same sample in a study of blood T cell repertoires in COVID-19. This table comes from immunoSEQ multiplex PCR, and its TCRdb copy is limited to in-frame clones, with some not included. The data hold roughly 200,000 clones, with more than 75% observed a single time. Material: peripheral blood. All receptors come from a man aged 40-55 years with active or convalescent COVID-19.

The V gene is TRBV5-4, the J gene TRBJ1-2, with D possibly matching TRBD1 (6 bases). Per germline, CDR1 SGHNT and CDR2 YYREEE (reference sequence). V dropped 3 bases and J dropped 2 bases, with 11 bases sitting between them. The CDR3 covers 14 residues. This CDR3 is CASSSGGLNYGYTF. Here the CDR3 DNA reads TGTGCCAGCAGCTCGGGGGGCTTGAACTATGGCTACACCTTC.

This clone is a singleton in its sample. The chain recombines TRBV5-8 with TRBJ2-1; 7 bases line up with TRBD1. Per the germline V gene, CDR1 is SGHTS and CDR2 is YDEGEE. After removal of 0 bases from V and 0 bases from J, the junction contained 6 bases not matched to a gene. This CDR3 contains 17 residues. The CDR3 DNA reads TGTGCCAGCAGCTTGGAAGGGGGCTGGAGCTCCTACAATGAGCAGTTCTTC. It translates to CASSLEGGWSSYNEQFF. Filled out from reference TRBV5-8 and TRBJ2-1, the complete variable domain reads EAGVTQSPTHLIKTRGQQATLRCSPISGHTSVYWYQQALGLGLQFLLWYDEGEERNRGNFPPRFSGRQFPNYSSELNVNALELEDSALYLCASSLEGGWSSYNEQFFGPGTRLTVL.

The chain has TRBV7-8 and TRBJ2-7; 10 bases match TRBD2. The germline V gene has CDR1 SGHVS and CDR2 FQNEAQ. V trimming: 5 bases; J trimming: 6 bases; junction bases outside the gene matches: 13. CDR3 length: 16 residues. The CDR3 region has the DNA TGTGCCAGCAGCCCGAGTGGGCTAGCGGGAGTTATCGAGCAGTACTTC. Translating it yields CASSPSGLAGVIEQYF.

This clone was seen once. The rearrangement uses TRBV5-8 and TRBJ1-2; TRBD1 agrees at 7 bases. J gave up 2 bases and V 8 bases, and 9 bases lay outside the gene matches. CDR1 SGHTS and CDR2 YDEGEE come from the germline V gene. The CDR3 consists of 14 residues. CDR3 coding DNA: TGTGCCAGTCACCTTAAACAGGGGAACTATGGCTACACCTTC. Protein sequence: CASHLKQGNYGYTF.

This clone ranks as large. V usage is TRBV28 and J usage is TRBJ2-1; no firm D call. Trimming stripped 5 bases from V and 4 bases from J, with 12 bases between. CDR3 length: 14 amino acids. In germline, CDR1 is MDHEN, CDR2 SYDVKM. CDR3 nucleotide sequence: TGTGCCAGCAGTCCCCTGGTAGAATACAATGAGCAGTTCTTC. This codes for CASSPLVEYNEQFF.

The chain links TRBV12-5 to TRBJ2-1; TRBD2 matches at 11 bases. V lost 2 bases, J lost 8 bases, and 8 bases stayed unmatched. In germline, CDR1 is LGHNT, CDR2 FRNRAP. This CDR3 is built from 16 residues. The CDR3 sequence is CASGLSLTSGSYEQFF. The CDR3 DNA reads TGTGCTAGTGGTTTGTCGCTTACTAGCGGGAGCTATGAGCAGTTCTTC.

This sequence joins TRBV6-4 and TRBJ1-2; TRBD1 aligns across 7 bases. Germline CDR1 reads MRHNA; CDR2 reads SNTAGT. V lost 1 base to trimming and J lost 0 bases; unmatched junction nucleotides: 5. This CDR3 has 16 residues. CDR3 loop: CASSDWDSPTNYGYTF. The CDR3 nucleotides are TGTGCCAGCAGTGACTGGGACAGCCCTACTAACTATGGCTACACCTTC.

This chain links TRBV15 with TRBJ2-7; 9 bases are a match to TRBD2. CDR1 and CDR2 (germline): LNHNV, YYDKDF (reference sequence). With 6 bases clipped from V and 6 bases from J, the junction kept 9 bases outside the gene matches. This CDR3 is 14 amino acids long. CDR3 sequence: CATSPAGGIGEQYF. Written as DNA, the CDR3 is TGTGCCACCAGTCCAGCGGGAGGTATTGGCGAGCAGTACTTC.

This rearrangement joins TRBV5-1 to TRBJ1-1; possibly TRBD1 for D (5 bases). Deletions cut 4 bases from V and 0 bases from J, with 16 bases between. This CDR3 is built from 16 residues. Germline loops: CDR1 SGHRS, CDR2 YFSETQ. The CDR3 sequence is CASSPRDSYMNTEAFF. CDR3 DNA sequence: TGCGCCAGCAGCCCGAGGGACTCATACATGAACACTGAAGCTTTCTTT.

V and J are TRBV7-2 and TRBJ1-1; TRBD1 is a possible D gene (5 bases). The CDR3 consists of 15 residues. V dropped 1 base and J dropped 6 bases, with 15 bases sitting between them. Per germline, CDR1 SGHTA and CDR2 FQGNSA. The CDR3 nucleotides read TGTGCCAGCAGCTTAGATGTGGGGCCGTGGGCTGAAGCTTTCTTT. This encodes CASSLDVGPWAEAFF.

The rearrangement links TRBV24-1 to TRBJ2-7; TRBD2 matches at 7 bases. Germline trimming cut 4 bases from V and 2 bases from J; bases unmatched to any gene: 7. Germline CDR1 reads KGHDR; CDR2 reads SFDVKD. The CDR3 is 15 residues long. Written as DNA, the CDR3 is TGTGCCACCAGTGACTCGACTAGCAGCGCCTACGAGCAGTACTTC. This encodes CATSDSTSSAYEQYF.

The chain employs TRBV19 and TRBJ1-1; 7 bases map to TRBD1. J lost 1 base, V lost 4 bases, and 9 bases had no gene match. The CDR3 spans 16 residues. The V gene's germline CDR1 is LNHDA and CDR2 SQIVND (reference sequence). CDR3 bases: TGTGCCAGTAGTACCCGACAGGGTATTACGAACACTGAAGCTTTCTTT. It specifies CASSTRQGITNTEAFF.

The V call is TRBV5-1, the J call TRBJ1-1; 10 positions match TRBD1. Germline values: CDR1 SGHRS, CDR2 YFSETQ. This CDR3 is 16 amino acids long. The junction had 10 bases not matched to a gene; V was cut back by 4 bases and J by 4 bases. Written as DNA, the CDR3 is TGCGCCAGCAGCCCCGGACAGGGGGGAAGTGGCACTGAAGCTTTCTTT. Its translation: CASSPGQGGSGTEAFF.

The gene calls are TRBV6-2 or TRBV6-3 and TRBJ1-5; D ambiguous. CDR1 and CDR2 (germline): MNHEY, SVGEGT. V lost 2 bases, J lost 5 bases, and 7 bases lay in between. The CDR3 sequence is 13 residues long. The CDR3 is CASSYPQYQPQHF. The DNA for the CDR3 is TGTGCCAGCAGTTACCCTCAGTATCAGCCCCAGCATTTT.

CDR3 in DNA: TGTGCCAGCAGTGAATCGGACAGAACTAATGAAAAACTGTTTTTT. Translated, it gives CASSESDRTNEKLFF. The V gene is TRBV2, the J gene TRBJ1-4; D may be TRBD1 (6 bases). The germline V gene has CDR1 SNHLY and CDR2 FYNNEI. CDR3 length equals 15 residues. Trimming removed 2 bases at V and 1 base at J, with 8 bases between. Combining the CDR3 with reference TRBV2 and TRBJ1-4 gives the whole variable domain EPEVTQTPSHQVTQMGQEVILRCVPISNHLYFYWYRQILGQKVEFLVSFYNNEISEKSEIFDDQFSVERPDGSNFTLKIRSTKLEDSAMYFCASSESDRTNEKLFFGSGTQLSVL.

This chain joins TRBV27 and TRBJ1-1; D might be TRBD1 (6 bases). CDR1 is MNHEY, CDR2 SMNVEV, per germline (reference sequence). There are 13 residues in the CDR3. The V end lost 5 bases, the J end lost 1 base, and 8 bases lay between the germline ends. The CDR3 nucleotides read TGTGCCAGCAGTGTGGACAGGAACACTGAAGCTTTCTTT. The encoded protein is CASSVDRNTEAFF.

The genes are TRBV6-1 and TRBJ2-7, with D possibly being TRBD2 (6 bases). Trimming pared 3 bases from V and 3 bases from J, leaving 12 bases between. Germline CDR1 and CDR2: MNHNS and SASEGT. CDR3 length: 14 amino acids. The CDR3 sequence: CASSDRMTSYEQYF. In nucleotides, the CDR3 is TGTGCCAGCAGTGACAGGATGACTAGCTACGAGCAGTACTTC.

J is TRBJ1-6 and V is TRBV15; no definite D call. V was trimmed by 0 bases and J by 6 bases, leaving 6 bases between them. The CDR3 loop spans 14 amino acids. The germline V gene encodes CDR1 LNHNV and CDR2 YYDKDF (reference sequence). The CDR3 region is CATSRDSSNSPLHF. The CDR3, as DNA: TGTGCCACCAGCAGAGATAGTAGTAATTCACCCCTCCACTTT.

The chain is built from TRBV19 and TRBJ2-2, with D perhaps matching TRBD1 (5 bases). CDR3 length equals 15 residues. Germline values: CDR1 LNHDA, CDR2 SQIVND (reference sequence). Trimming took 5 bases from V and 5 from J, leaving 15 bases between them. In DNA form, the CDR3 reads TGTGCCAGTAGTCCCCAACTCAGGGTTACCGGGGAGCTGTTTTTT. Translating gives CASSPQLRVTGELFF.

The chain uses TRBV6-5 and TRBJ1-2; 7 bases align to TRBD1. J gave up 8 bases and V 4 bases, and 7 bases lay outside the gene matches. The CDR3 is 13 amino acids. Germline loops: CDR1 MNHEY, CDR2 SVGAGI. The DNA for the CDR3 is TGTGCCAGCAGTTCGACAGGGTTGGGCGGCTACACCTTC. Encoded protein: CASSSTGLGGYTF.

CDR3 sequence (DNA): TGTGCCAGCAAGTTCGGAGCTAATGAAAAACTGTTTTTT. This codes for CASKFGANEKLFF. The chain is built from TRBV2 and TRBJ1-4; the D is unclear. This CDR3 has 13 amino acids. Trimming removed 7 bases from V and 3 bases from J, with 9 bases in between. The germline CDR1 and CDR2 sequences are SNHLY and FYNNEI. Together with reference TRBV2 and TRBJ1-4, the CDR3 gives the full variable domain: EPEVTQTPSHQVTQMGQEVILRCVPISNHLYFYWYRQILGQKVEFLVSFYNNEISEKSEIFDDQFSVERPDGSNFTLKIRSTKLEDSAMYFCASKFGANEKLFFGSGTQLSVL.

The chain recombines TRBV28 with TRBJ2-7, with TRBD2 matching over 7 bases. This CDR3 spans 18 amino acids. Trimming removed 4 bases from V and 3 bases from J; junction bases left unmatched: 18. The V gene's germline CDR1 is MDHEN and CDR2 SYDVKM. The CDR3 region is CASSSNIVRGRVFYEQYF. The CDR3 DNA sequence: TGTGCCAGCAGTTCAAACATTGTTCGCGGGAGAGTATTCTACGAGCAGTACTTC. Full variable domain (remainder filled in from reference TRBV28 and TRBJ2-7): DVKVTQSSRYLVKRTGEKVFLECVQDMDHENMFWYRQDPGLGLRLIYFSYDVKMKEKGDIPEGYSVSREKKERFSLILESASTNQTSMYLCASSSNIVRGRVFYEQYFGPGTRLTVT.

This rearrangement joins TRBV11-2 to TRBJ1-4, with 10 bases matching TRBD1. Germline V gene lookup returns CDR1 SGHAT and CDR2 FQNNGV. CDR3 length: 14 amino acids. Trimming took 5 bases from V and 5 from J; bases not matched to a gene: 2. The CDR3 protein is CASSPGQGNEKLFF. The DNA for the CDR3 is TGTGCCAGCAGCCCGGGACAGGGGAATGAAAAACTGTTTTTT.